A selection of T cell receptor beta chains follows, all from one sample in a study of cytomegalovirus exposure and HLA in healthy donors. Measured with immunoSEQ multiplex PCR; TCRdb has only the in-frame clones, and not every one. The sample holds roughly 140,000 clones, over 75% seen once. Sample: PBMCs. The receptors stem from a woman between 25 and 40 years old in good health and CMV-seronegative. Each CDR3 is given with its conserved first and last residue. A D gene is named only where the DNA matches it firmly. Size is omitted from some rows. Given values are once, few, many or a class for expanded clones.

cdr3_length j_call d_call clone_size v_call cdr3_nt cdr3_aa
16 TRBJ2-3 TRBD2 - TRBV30 TGTGCCTGGAGTGCGGGGGGGGGCAGTTCCACAGATACGCAGTATTTT CAWSAGGGSSTDTQYF
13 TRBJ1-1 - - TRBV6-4 TGTGCCAGCAGCATGACTCGGGAGACTGAAGCTTTCTTT CASSMTRETEAFF
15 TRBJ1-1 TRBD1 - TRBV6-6 TGTGCCAGCAGTGACCCCAGGGGGTTAGGAACTGAAGCTTTCTTT CASSDPRGLGTEAFF
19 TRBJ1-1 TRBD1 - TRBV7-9 TGTTCCAGCAGCTTATGGGGGGGGCAGGGGGCTTACTTGAACACTGAAGCTTTCTTT CSSSLWGGQGAYLNTEAFF
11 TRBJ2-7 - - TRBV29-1 TGCAGCGCCAGAACAGGAGCCGAGCAGTACTTC CSARTGAEQYF
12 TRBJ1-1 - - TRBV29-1 TGCAGCGTGGGGGGGGCGAATTCGGTAGCTTTCTTT CSVGGANSVAFF
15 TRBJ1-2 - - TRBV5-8 TGTGCCAGCAGCCGGGGTCAAATAGGCTTCTCTGGCTACACCTTC CASSRGQIGFSGYTF
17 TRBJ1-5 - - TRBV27 TGTGCCAGCAGTTTATCGACAGGTTCTATTAGCAATCAGCCCCAGCATTTT CASSLSTGSISNQPQHF
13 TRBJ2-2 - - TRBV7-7 TGTGCCAGCAGACCCACTACCGCCGGGGAGCTGTTTTTT CASRPTTAGELFF
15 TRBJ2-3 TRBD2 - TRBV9 TGTGCCAGCAGCGCCCATAGCGGGGTAGGAGATACGCAGTATTTT CASSAHSGVGDTQYF
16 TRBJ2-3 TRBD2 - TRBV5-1 TGCGCCAGCAGCTTGGGTTCTAGCGGGGGCTCGGGTACGCAGTATTTT CASSLGSSGGSGTQYF
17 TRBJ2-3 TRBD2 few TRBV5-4 TGTGCCAGCAGCTTGGCCGTAAGCGGGGGGGCCGAAGATACGCAGTATTTT CASSLAVSGGAEDTQYF
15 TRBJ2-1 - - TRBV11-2 TGTGCCAGCAGTTTCAGGGTCGCGCAGGGGAATGAGCAGTTCTTC CASSFRVAQGNEQFF
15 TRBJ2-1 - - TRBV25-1 TGTGCCAGCAGTGGAGGACGGGGGGCCCACAATGAGCAGTTCTTC CASSGGRGAHNEQFF
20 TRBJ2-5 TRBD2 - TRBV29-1 TGCAGCGTTTGGACTAGCGGGGGCCGGGCTGGAAGATTGTACCAAGAGACCCAGTACTTC CSVWTSGGRAGRLYQETQYF
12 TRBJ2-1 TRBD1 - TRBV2 TGTGCCAGGGGACAGAGATACAATGAGCAGTTCTTC CARGQRYNEQFF
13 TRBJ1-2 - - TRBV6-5 TGTGCCAGCAGTTACTGGCAGGGGTATGGCTACACCTTC CASSYWQGYGYTF
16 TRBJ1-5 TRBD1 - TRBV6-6 TGTGCCAGCAGTTACCTCGACAGGGGAGGCAATCAGCCCCAGCATTTT CASSYLDRGGNQPQHF
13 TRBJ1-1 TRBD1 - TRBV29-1 TGCAGCGTTGAAACAGGGGGAATTTCTGAAGCTTTCTTT CSVETGGISEAFF
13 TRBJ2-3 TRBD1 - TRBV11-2 TGTGCCAGCAGCGTACAAGGGGGCACGGCGCAGTATTTT CASSVQGGTAQYF
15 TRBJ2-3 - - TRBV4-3 TGCGCCAGCAGCGAGGGGGGGGTCGGCACAGATACGCAGTATTTT CASSEGGVGTDTQYF
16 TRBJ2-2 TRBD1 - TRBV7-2 TGTGCCAGCAGCTCAAGGACAGGGAAGCGCCCCGGGGAGCTGTTTTTT CASSSRTGKRPGELFF
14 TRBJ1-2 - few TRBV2 TGTGCCAGCAGGTTGGGGACACCAGAATATGGCTACACCTTC CASRLGTPEYGYTF
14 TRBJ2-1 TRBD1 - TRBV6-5 TGTGCCAGCAGTTACTCGAGGGGGCAGTATGAGCAGTTCTTC CASSYSRGQYEQFF